This T cell receptor beta chain was found in a study of cytomegalovirus exposure and HLA in healthy donors. PCR involved 60 Vbeta and 13 Jbeta primers. Sequenced by immunoSEQ multiplex PCR; TCRdb stores in-frame clones only, minus some. The sample totals under 200,000 clones; its top ten clones hold about 6%. J lost 3 bases, V lost 3 bases, and 0 bases had no gene match. Germline V gives CDR1 KGHSH, CDR2 LQKENI. CDR3 length: 15 amino acids. Sequenced: PBMCs. This chain links TRBV18 with TRBJ2-6, with TRBD1 identical over 9 bases. The receptor was isolated from a man aged 25 to 40 in good health and CMV-seronegative. CDR3 residues: CASSPGQGGANVLTF. CDR3 coding DNA: TGTGCCAGCTCACCGGGACAGGGTGGGGCCAACGTCCTGACTTTC.